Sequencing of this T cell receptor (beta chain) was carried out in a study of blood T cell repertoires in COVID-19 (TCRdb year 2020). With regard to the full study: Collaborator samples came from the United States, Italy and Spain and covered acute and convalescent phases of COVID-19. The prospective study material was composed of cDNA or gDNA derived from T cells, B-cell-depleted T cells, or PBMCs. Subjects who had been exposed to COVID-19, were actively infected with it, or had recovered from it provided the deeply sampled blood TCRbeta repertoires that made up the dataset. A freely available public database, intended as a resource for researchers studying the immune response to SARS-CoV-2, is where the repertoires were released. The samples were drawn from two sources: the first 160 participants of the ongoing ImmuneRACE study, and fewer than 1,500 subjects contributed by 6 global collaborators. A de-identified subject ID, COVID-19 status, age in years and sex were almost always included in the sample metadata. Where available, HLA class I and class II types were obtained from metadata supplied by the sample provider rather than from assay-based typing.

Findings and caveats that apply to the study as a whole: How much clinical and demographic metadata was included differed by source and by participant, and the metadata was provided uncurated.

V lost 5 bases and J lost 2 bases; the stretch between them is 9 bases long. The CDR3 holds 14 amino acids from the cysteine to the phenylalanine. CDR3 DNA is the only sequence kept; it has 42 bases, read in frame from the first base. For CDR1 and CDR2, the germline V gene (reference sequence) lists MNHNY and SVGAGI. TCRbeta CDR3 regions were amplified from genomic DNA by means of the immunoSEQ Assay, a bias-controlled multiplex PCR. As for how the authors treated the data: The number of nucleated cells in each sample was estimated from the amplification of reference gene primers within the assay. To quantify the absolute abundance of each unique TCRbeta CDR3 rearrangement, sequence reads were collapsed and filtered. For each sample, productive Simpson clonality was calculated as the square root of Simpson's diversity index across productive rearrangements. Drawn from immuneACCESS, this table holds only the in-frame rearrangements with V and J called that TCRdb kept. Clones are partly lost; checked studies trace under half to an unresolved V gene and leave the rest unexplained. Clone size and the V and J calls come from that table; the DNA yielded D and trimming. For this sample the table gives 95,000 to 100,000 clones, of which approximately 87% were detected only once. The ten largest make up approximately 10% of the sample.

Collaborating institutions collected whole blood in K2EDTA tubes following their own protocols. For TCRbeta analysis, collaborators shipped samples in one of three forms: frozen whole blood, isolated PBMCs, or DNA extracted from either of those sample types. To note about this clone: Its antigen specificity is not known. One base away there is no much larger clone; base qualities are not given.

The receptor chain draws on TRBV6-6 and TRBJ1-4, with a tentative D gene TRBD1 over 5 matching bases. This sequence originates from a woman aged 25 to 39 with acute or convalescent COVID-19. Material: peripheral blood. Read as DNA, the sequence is TGTGCCAGCAGTCAAGGGGTTACTAATGAAAAACTGTTTTTT. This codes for CASSQGVTNEKLFF.